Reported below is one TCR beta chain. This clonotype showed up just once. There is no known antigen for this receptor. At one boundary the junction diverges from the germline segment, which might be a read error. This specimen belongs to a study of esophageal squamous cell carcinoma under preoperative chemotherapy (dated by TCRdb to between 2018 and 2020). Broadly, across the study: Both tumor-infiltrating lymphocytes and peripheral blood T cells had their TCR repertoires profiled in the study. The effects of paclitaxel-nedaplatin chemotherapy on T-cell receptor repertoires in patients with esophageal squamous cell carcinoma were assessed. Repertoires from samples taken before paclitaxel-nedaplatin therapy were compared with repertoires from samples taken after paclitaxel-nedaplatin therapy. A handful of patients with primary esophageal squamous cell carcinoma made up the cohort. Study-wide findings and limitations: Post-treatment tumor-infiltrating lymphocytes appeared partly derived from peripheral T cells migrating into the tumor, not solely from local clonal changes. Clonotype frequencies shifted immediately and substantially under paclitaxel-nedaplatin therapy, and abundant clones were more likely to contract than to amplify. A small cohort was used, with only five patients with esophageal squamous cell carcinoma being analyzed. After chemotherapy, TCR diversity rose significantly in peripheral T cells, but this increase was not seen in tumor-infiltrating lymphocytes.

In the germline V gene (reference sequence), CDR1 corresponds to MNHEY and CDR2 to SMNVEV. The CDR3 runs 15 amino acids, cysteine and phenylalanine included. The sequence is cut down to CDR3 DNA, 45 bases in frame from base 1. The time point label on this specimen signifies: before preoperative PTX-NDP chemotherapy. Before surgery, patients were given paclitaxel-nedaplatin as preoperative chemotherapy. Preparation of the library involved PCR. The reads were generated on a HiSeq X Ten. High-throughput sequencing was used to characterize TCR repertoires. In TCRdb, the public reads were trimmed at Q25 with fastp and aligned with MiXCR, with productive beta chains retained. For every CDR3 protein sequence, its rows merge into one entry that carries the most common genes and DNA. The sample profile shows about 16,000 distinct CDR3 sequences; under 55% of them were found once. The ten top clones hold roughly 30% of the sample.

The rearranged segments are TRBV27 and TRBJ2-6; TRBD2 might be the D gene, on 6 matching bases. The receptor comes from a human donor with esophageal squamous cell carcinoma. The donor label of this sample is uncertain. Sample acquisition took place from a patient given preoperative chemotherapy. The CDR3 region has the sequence CASSLGGYGANDQSF. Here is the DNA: TGTGCCAGCAGTTTAGGAGGGTACGGGGCCAACGACCAGTCTTTC.